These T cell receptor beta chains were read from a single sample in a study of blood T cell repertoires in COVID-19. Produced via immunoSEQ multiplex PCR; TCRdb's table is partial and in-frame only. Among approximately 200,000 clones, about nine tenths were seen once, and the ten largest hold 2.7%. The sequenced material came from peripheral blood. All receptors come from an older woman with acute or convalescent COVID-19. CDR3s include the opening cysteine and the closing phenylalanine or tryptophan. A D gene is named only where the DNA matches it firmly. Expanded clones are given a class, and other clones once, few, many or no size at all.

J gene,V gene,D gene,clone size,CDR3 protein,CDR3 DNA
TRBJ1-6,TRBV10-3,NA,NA,CAISDPGQSAQGYNSPLHF,TGTGCCATCAGTGATCCTGGACAGTCAGCCCAGGGCTATAATTCACCCCTCCACTTT
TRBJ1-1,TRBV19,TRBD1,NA,CASSVYRGTEAFF,TGTGCCAGTAGTGTGTACAGGGGCACTGAAGCTTTCTTT
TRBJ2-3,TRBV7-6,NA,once,CASSSAQWGPDTQYF,TGTGCCAGCAGCTCCGCCCAGTGGGGGCCAGATACGCAGTATTTT
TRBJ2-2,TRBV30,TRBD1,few,CAWTRGPSGELFF,TGTGCCTGGACCAGGGGGCCCTCCGGGGAGCTGTTTTTT
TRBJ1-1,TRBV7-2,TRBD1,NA,CASSLALTGGSEAFF,TGTGCCAGCAGCTTAGCGCTAACAGGGGGATCTGAAGCTTTCTTT
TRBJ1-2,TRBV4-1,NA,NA,CASSFEGRYGYTF,TGCGCCAGCAGCTTTGAGGGAAGGTATGGCTACACCTTC
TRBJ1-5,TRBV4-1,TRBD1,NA,CASSQRGHSNQPQHF,TGCGCCAGCAGCCAAAGGGGGCATAGCAATCAGCCCCAGCATTTT
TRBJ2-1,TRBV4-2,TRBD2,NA,CASVIDPASGNNEQFF,TGTGCCAGCGTCATTGATCCGGCTAGCGGGAACAATGAGCAGTTCTTC
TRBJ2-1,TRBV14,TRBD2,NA,CASSQSWLAGPYNEQFF,TGTGCCAGCAGCCAAAGTTGGTTAGCGGGGCCTTACAATGAGCAGTTCTTC
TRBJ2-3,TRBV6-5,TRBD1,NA,CASRGTEGDTQYF,TGTGCCAGCAGAGGGACAGAAGGAGATACGCAGTATTTT
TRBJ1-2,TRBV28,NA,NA,CASSSPFLGGANYGYTF,TGTGCCAGCAGTTCCCCTTTTTTGGGTGGAGCTAACTATGGCTACACCTTC
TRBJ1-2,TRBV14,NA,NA,CASSYERSGYGYTF,TGTGCCAGCAGCTATGAAAGGTCGGGCTATGGCTACACCTTC
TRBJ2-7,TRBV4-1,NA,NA,CASSPSRQVSYEQYF,TGCGCCAGCAGCCCCTCCCGACAGGTCTCCTACGAGCAGTACTTC
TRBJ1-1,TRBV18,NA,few,CASSPQQVQDNTEAFF,TGTGCCAGCTCACCACAGCAGGTCCAGGATAACACTGAAGCTTTCTTT
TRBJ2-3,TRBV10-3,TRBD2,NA,CAIRGTSGRALDTQYF,TGTGCCATCAGGGGAACTAGCGGGAGGGCCTTAGATACGCAGTATTTT
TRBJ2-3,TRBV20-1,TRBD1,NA,CSASDRGRTDTQYF,TGCAGTGCTAGTGACAGGGGGAGGACAGATACGCAGTATTTT
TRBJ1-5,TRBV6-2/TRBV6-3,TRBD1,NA,CASSKQGTQPQHF,TGTGCCAGCAGCAAACAGGGGACTCAGCCCCAGCATTTT
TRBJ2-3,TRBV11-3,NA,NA,CASSLGGHTDTQYF,TGTGCCAGCAGCTTAGGGGGACATACAGATACGCAGTATTTT
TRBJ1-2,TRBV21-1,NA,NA,CASSTTVIGYTF,TGTGCCAGCAGCACGACAGTTATTGGCTACACCTTC
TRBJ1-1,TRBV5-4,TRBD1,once,CASSWAPTGSQEAFF,TGTGCCAGCAGCTGGGCCCCGACAGGGTCACAAGAAGCTTTCTTT
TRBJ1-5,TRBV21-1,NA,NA,CASGKRDNQPQHF,TGTGCCAGCGGGAAGAGGGACAATCAGCCCCAGCATTTT
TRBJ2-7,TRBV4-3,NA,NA,CASSPRPGDEQYF,TGCGCCAGCAGCCCCCGACCCGGGGACGAGCAGTACTTC
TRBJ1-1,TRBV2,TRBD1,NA,CASSSDRRPNTEAFF,TGTGCCAGCTCCTCGGACAGGCGCCCGAACACTGAAGCTTTCTTT